A selection of T cell receptor beta chains follows, all from one sample in a study of T-cell memory formation after mild COVID-19. TCRdb itself ran the 5' RACE reads through MiXCR, one entry per CDR3 protein. Among 150,000 to 200,000 distinct CDR3 sequences listed, roughly 15% were seen once. The sample was PBMCs or a T cell subset sorted from them (not recorded which). Receptors originate from an adult woman who had mild COVID-19 (a few samples of this study predate the infection). Cell type and time point are not known. Each CDR3 is given with its conserved first and last residue. D genes are given only for firm matches. Not all rows give a size; the values are once, few, many and, for expanded clones, a class.

-	-	TRBV15	TRBJ2-7	CATSRGEVGEQYF	TGTGCCACCAGCAGAGGGGAAGTTGGCGAGCAGTACTTC
TRBD2	-	TRBV7-9	TRBJ2-7	CASSLPQGTSGTYEQYF	TGTGCCAGCAGCCTACCCCAAGGGACTAGCGGGACCTACGAGCAGTACTTC
TRBD1	-	TRBV2	TRBJ1-5	CASRRTGGNQPQHF	TGTGCCAGCAGGCGGACAGGGGGCAATCAGCCCCAGCATTTT
-	-	TRBV5-6	TRBJ2-5	CASSTDSKGTQYF	TGTGCCAGCAGCACCGACTCAAAAGGGACCCAGTACTTC
-	-	TRBV5-6	TRBJ1-2	CASSLDFADLYGYTF	TGTGCCAGCAGCTTGGATTTTGCGGACCTCTATGGCTACACCTTC
TRBD2	-	TRBV5-1	TRBJ2-7	CASSLAKTSGSYEQYF	TGCGCCAGCAGCTTGGCCAAAACTAGCGGGAGCTACGAGCAGTACTTC
TRBD1	-	TRBV7-9	TRBJ2-2	CASSIYRDRDTGELFF	TGTGCCAGCAGTATTTACCGGGACAGGGACACCGGGGAGCTGTTTTTT
TRBD1	few	TRBV6-5	TRBJ2-7	CASSKGQGPYEQYF	TGTGCCAGCAGTAAAGGACAGGGGCCCTACGAGCAGTACTTC
TRBD1	few	TRBV20-1	TRBJ1-1	CSARDVGGETEAFF	TGCAGTGCTAGAGATGTAGGGGGCGAAACTGAAGCTTTCTTT
TRBD2	many	TRBV7-8	TRBJ2-2	CASSLVLAGGNTGELFF	TGTGCCAGCAGCTTAGTTCTAGCGGGAGGAAACACCGGGGAGCTGTTTTTT
-	few	TRBV20-1	TRBJ2-3	CSASLMRGGWTDTQYF	TGCAGTGCTAGCCTCATGAGGGGGGGCTGGACAGATACGCAGTATTTT
-	few	TRBV21-1	TRBJ1-1	CASSAQGTGPNTEAFF	TGTGCCAGCAGCGCTCAAGGGACAGGGCCTAACACTGAAGCTTTCTTT
-	few	TRBV18	TRBJ1-3	CASSQLTGRSGNTIYF	TGTGCCAGCTCACAACTGACAGGACGCTCTGGAAACACCATATATTTT
TRBD1	-	TRBV5-1	TRBJ2-7	CASSLAGGLSYEQYF	TGCGCCAGCAGCTTGGCAGGGGGCCTTTCCTACGAGCAGTACTTC
-	-	TRBV3-2	TRBJ2-3	CASSQDRAGEGGDTQYF	TGTGCCAGCAGCCAAGATCGGGCGGGAGAAGGGGGAGATACGCAGTATTTT
TRBD2	-	TRBV27	TRBJ2-2	CASSSSGRKSTGELFF	TGTGCCAGCAGTTCCAGCGGGAGAAAGAGCACCGGGGAGCTGTTTTTT
-	few	TRBV4-1	TRBJ2-3	CASSQRAGTDTQYF	TGCGCCAGCAGCCAACGTGCGGGGACAGATACGCAGTATTTT
-	-	TRBV20-1	TRBJ1-2	CSARDFVGSRGYTF	TGCAGTGCTAGAGATTTCGTGGGGAGCCGGGGCTACACCTTC
TRBD2	-	TRBV20-1	TRBJ2-3	CSAQLAGRTDTQYF	TGCAGTGCTCAACTAGCGGGCCGCACAGATACGCAGTATTTT
-	-	TRBV2	TRBJ1-5	CASRRDVGSNQPQHF	TGTGCCAGCAGACGGGACGTTGGGAGCAATCAGCCCCAGCATTTT
TRBD2	-	TRBV5-1	TRBJ2-1	CASSPGGLAGQNEQFF	TGCGCCAGCAGCCCAGGCGGACTAGCGGGGCAGAATGAGCAGTTCTTC
TRBD2	few	TRBV6-5	TRBJ2-2	CASSYWGGSGELFF	TGTGCCAGCAGTTACTGGGGGGGTTCCGGGGAGCTGTTTTTT
-	few	TRBV7-6	TRBJ2-2	CASSSHKGTGELFF	TGTGCCAGCAGCTCACATAAAGGAACCGGGGAGCTGTTTTTT
-	few	TRBV5-8	TRBJ2-7	CASSPEGGRTYEQYF	TGTGCCAGCAGCCCCGAGGGTGGGCGCACCTACGAGCAGTACTTC
-	-	TRBV19	TRBJ1-1	CASSWVPNTEAFF	TGTGCCAGTAGTTGGGTCCCGAACACTGAAGCTTTCTTT
-	-	TRBV29-1	TRBJ2-7	CSVEDTGYEQYF	TGCAGCGTTGAAGATACGGGATACGAGCAGTACTTC
-	-	TRBV10-3	TRBJ2-1	CARRGSEKQFF	TGTGCCCGCCGGGGTAGCGAAAAGCAGTTCTTC
TRBD2	-	TRBV5-1	TRBJ2-1	CASSLLAGGQFF	TGCGCCAGCAGCTTACTAGCGGGCGGGCAGTTCTTC
TRBD2	-	TRBV20-1	TRBJ2-3	CSARDSSGGHTDTQYF	TGCAGTGCTAGAGATTCCAGCGGGGGGCACACAGATACGCAGTATTTT
-	-	TRBV3-1	TRBJ2-2	CASSIVQGKSGELFF	TGTGCCAGCAGCATTGTACAGGGCAAGTCCGGGGAGCTGTTTTTT
-	-	TRBV19	TRBJ2-7	CASSTRHLYEQYF	TGTGCCAGTAGTACCCGACACTTATACGAGCAGTACTTC
-	-	TRBV5-1	TRBJ2-2	CASSSTNTGELFF	TGCGCCAGCAGCTCAACGAACACCGGGGAGCTGTTTTTT
-	few	TRBV29-1	TRBJ2-6	CSARGAGRSSGANVLTF	TGCAGCGCCCGGGGGGCAGGTCGAAGCTCTGGGGCCAACGTCCTGACTTTC
TRBD2	few	TRBV27	TRBJ2-1	CASRPQLAGSYNEQFF	TGTGCCAGCAGGCCCCAACTAGCGGGGTCCTACAATGAGCAGTTCTTC
-	-	TRBV12-5	TRBJ2-5	CASGFSGTGRQETQYF	TGTGCTAGTGGTTTTTCCGGGACGGGGAGGCAAGAGACCCAGTACTTC
-	-	TRBV5-1	TRBJ1-1	CASSLGGLKGPQGPRGNTEAFF	TGCGCCAGCAGCTTGGGGGGCTTAAAAGGCCCCCAGGGGCCGCGGGGGAACACTGAAGCTTTCTTT
-	few	TRBV2	TRBJ2-7	CASSGAGQIEQYF	TGTGCCAGCAGCGGGGCCGGACAGATCGAGCAGTACTTC
-	-	TRBV18	TRBJ1-2	CASSPGQLSYGYTF	TGTGCCAGCTCACCAGGGCAGTTAAGCTATGGCTACACCTTC
-	few	TRBV4-3	TRBJ2-3	CASSRSRDTDTQYF	TGCGCCAGCAGCCGGAGCAGGGACACAGATACGCAGTATTTT
TRBD2	few	TRBV9	TRBJ2-5	CASSFQASGVQETQYF	TGTGCCAGCAGCTTCCAGGCTAGCGGGGTCCAAGAGACCCAGTACTTC
-	-	TRBV12-3/TRBV12-4	TRBJ1-1	CASSSKQGGLDEAFF	TGTGCCAGCAGTTCCAAACAGGGTGGGTTGGATGAAGCTTTCTTT
-	few	TRBV24-1	TRBJ1-5	CATSDPYNQPQHF	TGTGCCACCAGTGATCCGTACAATCAGCCCCAGCATTTT
-	-	TRBV29-1	TRBJ1-5	CSVKDKSNQPQHF	TGCAGCGTTAAAGACAAGTCCAATCAGCCCCAGCATTTT
-	many	TRBV30	TRBJ1-5	CAWSVGQSNSPQHF	TGTGCCTGGAGTGTAGGTCAATCGAATTCGCCCCAGCATTTT
-	few	TRBV7-3	TRBJ1-1	CASSFSHNTEAFF	TGTGCCAGCAGCTTTTCACACAACACTGAAGCTTTCTTT
-	few	TRBV5-1	TRBJ1-1	CASSLDPSGPEAFF	TGCGCCAGCAGCTTGGATCCCTCCGGCCCTGAAGCTTTCTTT
-	few	TRBV7-9	TRBJ2-3	CASSLAGPGTDTQYF	TGTGCCAGCAGCTTAGCAGGTCCAGGCACAGATACGCAGTATTTT
-	few	TRBV4-2	TRBJ1-6	CASSQVDYSPLHF	TGTGCCAGCAGCCAAGTAGACTATTCACCCCTCCACTTT
TRBD2	-	TRBV7-9	TRBJ2-1	CASSRVWGTSYEQFF	TGTGCCAGCAGCCGGGTTTGGGGGACTAGCTATGAGCAGTTCTTC
TRBD2	-	TRBV29-1	TRBJ2-3	CSAGGLAGLFGDTQYF	TGCAGCGCAGGGGGACTAGCGGGATTATTTGGAGATACGCAGTATTTT
-	-	TRBV12-3/TRBV12-4	TRBJ1-1	CASRALMNTEAFF	TGTGCCAGCAGAGCTCTCATGAACACTGAAGCTTTCTTT
TRBD1	few	TRBV20-1	TRBJ1-2	CSAKYRGPNYGYTF	TGCAGTGCTAAGTACAGGGGCCCTAACTATGGCTACACCTTC
-	few	TRBV29-1	TRBJ1-1	CSVSPTGNTEAFF	TGCAGCGTCTCCCCTACAGGGAACACTGAAGCTTTCTTT
TRBD1	few	TRBV20-1	TRBJ2-1	CSARVTGGDEQFF	TGCAGTGCTAGAGTGACAGGGGGCGATGAGCAGTTCTTC
TRBD2	few	TRBV20-1	TRBJ2-3	CSARDAQREGPEQYF	TGCAGTGCTAGAGATGCCCAGCGGGAGGGCCCTGAACAGTATTTT
-	-	TRBV29-1	TRBJ2-7	CSVGGNGEQYF	TGCAGCGTTGGGGGTAATGGCGAGCAGTACTTC
-	-	TRBV4-2	TRBJ1-4	CGSGGATNEKLFF	TGTGGATCCGGGGGCGCAACTAATGAAAAACTGTTTTTT